These T cell receptor beta chains were read from a single sample in a study of T-cell memory formation after mild COVID-19. TCRdb redid the calling of the 5' RACE reads with MiXCR, one entry per CDR3 protein. The sample holds approximately 290,000 distinct CDR3 sequences, about 15% seen once. Sequencing was performed on PBMCs or a T cell subset sorted from them (not recorded which). These receptors were taken from a man aged 18 to 29 who had mild COVID-19 (a few samples of this study predate the infection). Cell type and time point are not known. Both conserved end residues are part of each CDR3. A D gene is named only where the DNA matches it firmly. Only some rows state a clone size, as once, few, many or a class for expanded clones.

j_call d_call clone_size v_call cdr3_nt cdr3_aa
TRBJ2-1 - few TRBV4-1 TGCGCCAGCAGCCAAGAACCCGGGACAATAAATGAGCAGTTCTTC CASSQEPGTINEQFF
TRBJ2-5 - - TRBV29-1 TGCAGCGTTGTCGCTAGCCAAGAGACCCAGTACTTC CSVVASQETQYF
TRBJ2-5 - few TRBV10-3 TGTGCCATCAGCCCCACGGGGTTGGAGACCCAGTACTTC CAISPTGLETQYF
TRBJ2-1 - once TRBV7-3 TGTGCCAGCAGCTTAAAGTGGGGAGGTGAGCAGTTCTTC CASSLKWGGEQFF
TRBJ1-2 - few TRBV7-9 TGTGCCAGCAGCTGGGGGGGCTCGGACTATGGCTACACCTTC CASSWGGSDYGYTF
TRBJ2-5 - few TRBV7-3 TGTGCCAGCAGCGCGACAGCCCAAGAGACCCAGTACTTC CASSATAQETQYF
TRBJ1-2 TRBD1 - TRBV27 TGTGCCAGCAGTATGGGACAGGGTACTAACTATGGCTACACCTTC CASSMGQGTNYGYTF
TRBJ1-3 - - TRBV7-8 TGTGCCAGCAGCCTCCGACAGGCGGCAACGTTCTCTGGAAACACCATATATTTT CASSLRQAATFSGNTIYF
TRBJ1-2 - few TRBV5-1 TGCGCCAGCACCCAGGGTGGGAGTAACTATGGCTACACCTTC CASTQGGSNYGYTF
TRBJ1-6 TRBD1 - TRBV2 TGTGCCAGCAGAAAGAAGGACAGGGGGTACTCACCCCTCCACTTT CASRKKDRGYSPLHF
TRBJ1-1 - - TRBV7-2 TGTGCCAGCAGCTTAATTCGGCCCCGGACGGACACTGAAGCTTTCTTT CASSLIRPRTDTEAFF
TRBJ2-6 TRBD2 - TRBV2 TGTGCCAGCATCTCAGGGAGGGCTGGGGCCAACGTCCTGACTTTC CASISGRAGANVLTF
TRBJ1-2 - few TRBV6-2/TRBV6-3 TGTGCCAGCAGTTACGCCAACCGGGGCCCTGGTAACTATGGCTACACCTTC CASSYANRGPGNYGYTF
TRBJ1-2 - - TRBV4-3 TGCGCCAGCAGCCAAGATTCTACGAGAAACTATGGCTACACCTTC CASSQDSTRNYGYTF
TRBJ2-1 - many TRBV19 TGTGCCAGTAGTATACGAGCTTGGGGGAGCTCCTACAATGAGCAGTTCTTC CASSIRAWGSSYNEQFF
TRBJ2-5 TRBD2 many TRBV11-2 TGTGCCAGCAGCTTAGTCCCTAGCGGGGGGGCCCGGTACTTC CASSLVPSGGARYF
TRBJ2-2 - many TRBV5-5 TGTGCCAGCAGCTTGACCCCAGTAGGAGAGAACACCGGGGAGCTGTTTTTT CASSLTPVGENTGELFF
TRBJ1-5 - few TRBV12-3/TRBV12-4 TGTGCCAGCACTAACCAGGGAGGACGGCAGCCCCAGCATTTT CASTNQGGRQPQHF
TRBJ2-7 - many TRBV14 TGTGCCAGCAGCCAAGTCCGGGACACCTCCTACGAGCAGTACTTC CASSQVRDTSYEQYF
TRBJ1-1 - few TRBV7-9 TGTGCCAGCAGCCCTCCCCGGACAGCAAACACTGAAGCTTTCTTT CASSPPRTANTEAFF
TRBJ1-4 - few TRBV12-3/TRBV12-4 TGTGCCAGCAAGGGGGATCTTAATGAAAAACTGTTTTTT CASKGDLNEKLFF
TRBJ2-1 TRBD2 - TRBV7-2 TGTGCCAGCAGGGCCCCCCCGACTAGCGGAAATGAGCAGTTCTTC CASRAPPTSGNEQFF
TRBJ2-2 - - TRBV4-3 TGCGCCAGCAGTTCCGGACCGACCCCCGGGGAGCTGTTTTTT CASSSGPTPGELFF
TRBJ2-3 TRBD2 - TRBV18 TGTGCCAGCTCACCGGGACTACTAAACACAGATACGCAGTATTTT CASSPGLLNTDTQYF
TRBJ1-1 TRBD1 - TRBV7-8 TGTGCCAGCAGCTTTCAGGGGGCAGGGACTGAAGCTTTCTTT CASSFQGAGTEAFF
TRBJ2-1 TRBD2 - TRBV9 TGTGCCAGCAGCGATCAGCGGGGGGGCGTGAATGAGCAGTTCTTC CASSDQRGGVNEQFF
TRBJ2-7 - - TRBV20-1 TGCAGTGCTTCCCTAGGGGTCCTTAGAGAGCAGTACTTC CSASLGVLREQYF
TRBJ1-2 - - TRBV4-3 TGCGCCAGCAGCCAAGATCACGGGGTAGGGTATGGCTACACCTTC CASSQDHGVGYGYTF
TRBJ1-2 - - TRBV7-2 TGTGCCAGCAGCACCCTGGGACCCGGCTACACCTTC CASSTLGPGYTF
TRBJ1-2 - - TRBV9 TGTGCCAGCAGCGTACAGGGGATGGGTGGCTACACCTTC CASSVQGMGGYTF
TRBJ1-2 TRBD1 - TRBV5-1 TGCGCCACCAGACTGACAGGGGATCAGAAAAGGGATGGCTACACCTTC CATRLTGDQKRDGYTF
TRBJ1-1 TRBD1 many TRBV29-1 TGCAGCGTCCAAGACACAGGGGGGGCGATCACTGAAGCTTTCTTT CSVQDTGGAITEAFF